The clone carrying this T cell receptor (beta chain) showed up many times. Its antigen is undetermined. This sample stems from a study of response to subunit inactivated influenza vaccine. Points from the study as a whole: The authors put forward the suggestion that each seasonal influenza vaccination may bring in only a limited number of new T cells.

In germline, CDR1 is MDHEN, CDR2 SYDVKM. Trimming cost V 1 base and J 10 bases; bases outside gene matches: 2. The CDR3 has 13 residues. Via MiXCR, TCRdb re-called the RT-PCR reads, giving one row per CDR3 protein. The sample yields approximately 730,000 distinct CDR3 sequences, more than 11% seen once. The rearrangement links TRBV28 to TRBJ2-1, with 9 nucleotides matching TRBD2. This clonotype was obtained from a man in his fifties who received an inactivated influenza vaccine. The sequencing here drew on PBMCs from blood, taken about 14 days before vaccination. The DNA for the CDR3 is TGTGCCAGCAGTTTATCCGGGACTAGCGAGCAGTTCTTC. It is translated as CASSLSGTSEQFF.